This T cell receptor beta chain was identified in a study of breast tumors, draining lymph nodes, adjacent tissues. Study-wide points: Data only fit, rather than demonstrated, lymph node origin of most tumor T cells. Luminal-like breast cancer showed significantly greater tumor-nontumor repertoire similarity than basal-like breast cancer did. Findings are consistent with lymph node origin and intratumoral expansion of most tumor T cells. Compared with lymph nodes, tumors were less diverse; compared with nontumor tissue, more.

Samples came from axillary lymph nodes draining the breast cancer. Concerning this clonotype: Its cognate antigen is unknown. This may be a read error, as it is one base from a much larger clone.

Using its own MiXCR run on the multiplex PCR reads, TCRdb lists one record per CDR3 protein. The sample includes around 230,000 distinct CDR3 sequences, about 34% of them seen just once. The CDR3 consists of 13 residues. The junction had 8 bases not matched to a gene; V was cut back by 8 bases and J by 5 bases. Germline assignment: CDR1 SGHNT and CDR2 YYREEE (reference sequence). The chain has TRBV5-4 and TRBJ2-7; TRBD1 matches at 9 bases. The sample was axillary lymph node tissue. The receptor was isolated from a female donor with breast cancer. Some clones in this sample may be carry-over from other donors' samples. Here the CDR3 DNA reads TGTGCCAGTGCGAGGGACAGGGCGCACGAGCAGTACTTC. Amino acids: CASARDRAHEQYF.